These T cell receptor beta chains were read from a single sample in a study of T cell responses to AZD1222 COVID-19 vaccine. Repertoires were generated with immunoSEQ multiplex PCR, while TCRdb's copy carries only in-frame clones and drops some. The sample yields 30,000 to 40,000 clones, approximately 87% seen once. Sequencing used peripheral blood, obtained 28 days after the second AZD1222 dose. Source of these receptors: an adult who received the AZD1222 COVID-19 vaccine. The CDR3 runs from the conserved cysteine through the conserved F or W. The order of the fields is CDR3 protein, CDR3 DNA, clone size, J gene, D gene, V gene. A D gene is named only where the DNA matches it firmly. Size is omitted from some rows. Given values are once, few, many or a class for expanded clones.

CASSQLVTGPNSPLHF,TGTGCCAGCAGCCAACTCGTGACAGGGCCGAATTCACCCCTCCACTTT,NA,TRBJ1-6,TRBD1,TRBV4-2
CASSFLGQGGTEAFF,TGTGCCAGCAGTTTCCTCGGACAGGGTGGTACTGAAGCTTTCTTT,NA,TRBJ1-1,TRBD1,TRBV27
CASSVSNSGAFF,TGTGCCAGCAGTGTATCTAACTCGGGTGCTTTCTTT,NA,TRBJ1-1,NA,TRBV12-3/TRBV12-4
CASSLTSTSSGANVLTF,TGTGCCAGCAGCCTGACTAGCACAAGCTCTGGGGCCAACGTCCTGACTTTC,NA,TRBJ2-6,TRBD2,TRBV11-2
CASIQLSNYGYTF,TGTGCCAGCATTCAGCTTTCTAACTATGGCTACACCTTC,NA,TRBJ1-2,NA,TRBV28
CAISEGGQGVGGPQHF,TGTGCCATCAGTGAGGGGGGACAGGGGGTTGGCGGGCCCCAGCATTTT,NA,TRBJ1-5,TRBD1,TRBV10-3
CASRTGFGTVIGGAYEQYF,TGTGCCAGCAGGACAGGGTTCGGGACAGTCATCGGTGGGGCCTACGAGCAGTACTTC,NA,TRBJ2-7,TRBD1,TRBV2
CASIQAGGPEYEQFF,TGTGCCAGCATTCAAGCGGGGGGGCCGGAATATGAGCAGTTCTTC,once,TRBJ2-1,TRBD2,TRBV28
CASSVVATDYEQYF,TGTGCCAGCAGTGTCGTGGCCACCGACTACGAGCAGTACTTC,NA,TRBJ2-7,NA,TRBV27
CASSLFDRDNEQFF,TGTGCCAGCAGCTTATTCGACAGGGACAATGAGCAGTTCTTC,NA,TRBJ2-1,TRBD1,TRBV11-3
CASSYSRTVYEAFF,TGTGCCAGCAGTTACTCCAGGACAGTGTATGAAGCTTTCTTT,NA,TRBJ1-1,NA,TRBV6-2/TRBV6-3
CAWVDYSEAFF,TGTGCCTGGGTCGATTATTCTGAAGCTTTCTTT,NA,TRBJ1-1,NA,TRBV30